Detailed here is one T cell receptor (beta chain). These data originate in a study of shared clonotypes between healthy human individuals. In the study's own analysis: ImmunoSEQ output held junction-only sequences without quality scores, so filtering differed. The repertoire was sequenced with immunoSEQ multiplex PCR; TCRdb's copy has only in-frame clones and lacks some. From that table come the V and J calls and clone size; the DNA was used to work out D and trimming. The sample includes about 1 million clones, around 74% seen only once; the top ten take around 1.5%. Germline-derived CDR1 and CDR2 are MNHNS and SASEGT. V was pared by 7 bases and J by 0 bases, with 16 bases between. CDR3 length: 15 residues. Memory CD4+ cells were the fraction left after CD45RA+ naive selection.

The receptor's source is a young man in good health. The rearrangement joins TRBV6-1 to TRBJ2-7; D remains unclear. Specimen: memory CD4+ T cells sorted from blood. Noted subset: CD45RA-negative fraction. The CDR3 DNA follows: TGTGCCAGCATTCCCCTCGGCTTGAACTCCTACGAGCAGTACTTC. Residues: CASIPLGLNSYEQYF.